The 15 T cell receptor beta chains below all came from one sample that was sequenced in a study of shared clonotypes between healthy human individuals. Clones were read by immunoSEQ multiplex PCR, and TCRdb kept only the in-frame ones, dropping some. The sample carries approximately 1.1 million clones, around 82% recorded once. The sample comprised memory CD4+ T cells from PBMCs. Subset defined: CD45RA-negative fraction. The receptors were gathered from a man aged 18 to 29 in good health. Some clones in this sample may be carry-over from other donors' samples.

This sequence joins TRBV7-8 and TRBJ1-2; D gene unclear. V gave up 1 base and J gave up 4 bases, with 4 bases separating them. CDR1 is SGHVS and CDR2 is FQNEAQ in the germline V gene. There are 12 residues in the CDR3. The CDR3 here is CASSLDIYGYTF. DNA for the CDR3: TGTGCCAGCAGCTTAGACATCTATGGCTACACCTTC.

This clone was seen only once. The gene calls are TRBV7-9 and TRBJ2-1, with 7 bases fitting TRBD1. The CDR3 sequence is 13 residues long. Per the germline V gene, CDR1 is SEHNR and CDR2 is FQNEAQ (reference sequence). Trimming removed 5 bases from V and 6 bases from J; junction bases left unmatched: 4. The CDR3 DNA follows: TGTGCCAGCAGCCGTACAGGGGTCAATGAGCAGTTCTTC. Encoded protein: CASSRTGVNEQFF.

The CDR3 DNA reads as TGTGCCAGCACCCACCCGGACAGGGCCTCCTACGAGCAGTACTTC. Amino acid sequence: CASTHPDRASYEQYF. This chain joins TRBV2 and TRBJ2-7; TRBD1 matches 8 bases. This CDR3 comprises 15 residues. Germline V CDR1 and CDR2: SNHLY, FYNNEI. V lost 7 bases, J lost 0 bases, and 8 bases stayed unmatched. The whole variable domain, filled in from reference TRBV2 and TRBJ2-7, reads EPEVTQTPSHQVTQMGQEVILRCVPISNHLYFYWYRQILGQKVEFLVSFYNNEISEKSEIFDDQFSVERPDGSNFTLKIRSTKLEDSAMYFCASTHPDRASYEQYFGPGTRLTVT.

V and J are TRBV11-2 and TRBJ2-7; TRBD2 agrees at 7 bases. The CDR3 runs to 17 residues. Germline V CDR1 and CDR2: SGHAT, FQNNGV. After removal of 3 bases from V and 0 bases from J, the junction contained 11 bases not matched to a gene. The CDR3 DNA is TGTGCCAGCAGCTTCGCGTTGCTAGCGGCAGGCTCCTACGAGCAGTACTTC. Protein sequence: CASSFALLAAGSYEQYF.

This rearrangement joins TRBV9 to TRBJ2-7, with 8 bases matching TRBD2. The CDR3 has 15 amino acids. Looked up from germline, CDR1 is SGDLS and CDR2 is YYNGEE. The ends lost 0 bases at V and 5 bases at J; junction bases unmatched: 7. The CDR3 reads CASSVAPAGDNEQYF. As DNA, the CDR3 is TGTGCCAGCAGCGTAGCACCAGCGGGAGACAACGAGCAGTACTTC.

V and J are TRBV18 and TRBJ1-1; maybe TRBD1 (5 bases). This CDR3 comprises 13 residues. The germline gives CDR1 KGHSH, CDR2 LQKENI. The germline V and J ends were trimmed by 6 bases and 4 bases, with 12 bases remaining between them. The CDR3 DNA reads TGTGCCAGCTCTCGTACAGGTCCCACTGAAGCTTTCTTT. Protein sequence: CASSRTGPTEAFF.

As to this clone: Mismatch with germline at one junction end may stem from a read error. The DNA of the CDR3 is TGTGCCAGCAGTTACGACCGTGACCGGAACACTGAGGCTTTCTTT. Translation: CASSYDRDRNTEAFF. The rearrangement uses TRBV6-5 and TRBJ1-1, with D hard to call. The CDR3 loop spans 15 amino acids. Germline assignment: CDR1 MNHEY and CDR2 SVGAGI.

The chain links TRBV18 to TRBJ2-3; D perhaps matches TRBD2 (5 bases). The germline V gene has CDR1 KGHSH and CDR2 LQKENI. CDR3 size: 15 residues. The ends were cut back, 0 bases at V and 3 bases at J, with 10 bases in the middle. The DNA for the CDR3 is TGTGCCAGCTCACCACCGATACTAGGTACAGATACGCAGTATTTT. Its translation: CASSPPILGTDTQYF. Combining the CDR3 with reference TRBV18 and TRBJ2-3 gives the whole variable domain NAGVMQNPRHLVRRRGQEARLRCSPMKGHSHVYWYRQLPEEGLKFMVYLQKENIIDESGMPKERFSAEFPKEGPSILRIQQVVRGDSAAYFCASSPPILGTDTQYFGPGTRLTVL.

The V call is TRBV5-1, the J call TRBJ1-2; D is undetermined. Germline V gene lookup returns CDR1 SGHRS and CDR2 YFSETQ. Trimming shortened V by 1 base and J by 0 bases, and 4 bases separated the two germline ends. The CDR3 loop spans 13 amino acids. The chain's CDR3 is CASSLPANYGYTF. The CDR3 nucleotides read TGCGCCAGCAGCTTGCCAGCTAACTATGGCTACACCTTC.

The rearrangement joins TRBV11-3 to TRBJ2-2; TRBD1 matches at 7 bases. In germline, CDR1 is SGHNT, CDR2 YENEEA. CDR3 length equals 14 residues. V trimming: 0 bases; J trimming: 6 bases; junction bases outside the gene matches: 1. The CDR3 is CASSLETGAGELFF. For the CDR3, the DNA is TGTGCCAGCAGCTTAGAAACAGGGGCCGGGGAGCTGTTTTTT.

V and J are TRBV28 and TRBJ1-5; unclear D gene. This CDR3 has 15 amino acids. Germline V gene data show CDR1 as MDHEN and CDR2 as SYDVKM. Deletions cut 2 bases from V and 2 bases from J, with 10 bases between. The CDR3 DNA reads TGTGCCAGCAGTTTAAGGCTGGTACGCAATCAGCCCCAGCATTTT. Translation: CASSLRLVRNQPQHF.

The chain employs TRBV4-3 and TRBJ1-5; D is uncertain. CDR1 is LGHNA and CDR2 is YSLEER in the germline V gene. V lost 4 bases, J lost 5 bases, and 9 bases lay in between. This CDR3 is built from 13 residues. CDR3 sequence: CASSRDRDQPQHF. CDR3 sequence (DNA): TGCGCCAGCAGCCGCGACCGAGATCAGCCCCAGCATTTT.

This clone was found many times. The chain recombines TRBV28 with TRBJ1-3; the D gene is possibly TRBD1 (5 bases). Per germline, CDR1 MDHEN and CDR2 SYDVKM. The CDR3 totals 13 residues. V was trimmed by 3 bases and J by 4 bases, leaving 7 bases between them. The CDR3 region is CASSLEGGNTIYF. DNA for the CDR3: TGTGCCAGCAGTTTGGAGGGGGGAAACACCATATATTTT.

The chain has TRBV4-3 and TRBJ1-1, with 7 bases identical to TRBD1. Trimming at V came to 2 bases and at J to 4 bases, leaving 10 bases not matched to a gene. The CDR3 has 16 residues. Germline V gives CDR1 LGHNA, CDR2 YSLEER. The CDR3: CASSQFGRGRSTEAFF. DNA for the CDR3: TGCGCCAGCAGCCAATTTGGTAGGGGGCGAAGCACTGAAGCTTTCTTT.

The V call is TRBV5-1, the J call TRBJ1-2; tentative D call: TRBD1 (6 bases). The CDR3 is 14 residues long. From germline, CDR1 is SGHRS and CDR2 YFSETQ. The V gene lost 4 bases and the J gene lost 5 bases, with 15 bases spanning the gap. As DNA, the CDR3 is TGCGCCAGCAGCCTTCAAGGACAGTCTTATGGCTACACCTTC. The encoded protein is CASSLQGQSYGYTF. The full variable domain, with the rest looked up from reference TRBV5-1 and TRBJ1-2, is KAGVTQTPRYLIKTRGQQVTLSCSPISGHRSVSWYQQTPGQGLQFLFEYFSETQRNKGNFPGRFSGRQFSNSRSEMNVSTLELGDSALYLCASSLQGQSYGYTFGSGTRLTVV.